The 7 T cell receptor beta chains reported below all come from one sample, sequenced in a study of control samples from healthy donors and cancer patients. Assay: immunoSEQ multiplex PCR; the TCRdb copy retains only in-frame clones and omits some. The table has approximately 110,000 clones, 83% seen once; the top ten hold approximately 13%. The sequenced sample was blood. All receptors come from a woman in her forties or fifties in good health.

V and J are TRBV5-1 and TRBJ2-5, with D perhaps being TRBD1 or TRBD2 (7 bases each). Trimming left V 4 bases short and J 5 bases short, with 15 bases between. This CDR3 has 14 amino acids. Germline assignment: CDR1 SGHRS and CDR2 YFSETQ. CDR3 in DNA: TGCGCCAGCAGCCTCTACAGGGGAGGGGAGACCCAGTACTTC. It specifies CASSLYRGGETQYF.

V is TRBV5-4 and J is TRBJ1-2; D perhaps matches TRBD1 (5 bases). CDR1 and CDR2 from the germline V gene are SGHNT and YYREEE (reference sequence). CDR3 length: 13 amino acids. V dropped 9 bases and J dropped 7 bases, with 19 bases sitting between them. In nucleotides, the CDR3 is TGTGCCACCTTGGCAGGGCAATCTGGTGGCTACACCTTC. As protein: CATLAGQSGGYTF.

The chain couples TRBV7-2 to TRBJ1-5; no firm D call. This CDR3 has 15 residues. The germline V gene encodes CDR1 SGHTA and CDR2 FQGNSA. Trimming took 2 bases from V and 4 from J, leaving 12 bases between them. This CDR3 reads CASSLSGKSNQPQHF. CDR3 sequence (DNA): TGTGCCAGCAGCTTATCCGGGAAGAGTAATCAGCCCCAGCATTTT.

The CDR3 sequence is CASSYRGRTGELFF. The CDR3 DNA reads as TGTGCCAGCAGTTACAGGGGGCGGACCGGGGAGCTGTTTTTT. This sequence joins TRBV6-5 and TRBJ2-2, with 7 bases aligning to TRBD1. V lost 2 bases to trimming and J lost 5 bases; unmatched junction nucleotides: 2. Germline CDR1 reads MNHEY; CDR2 reads SVGAGI. The CDR3 is 14 residues long.

The chain couples TRBV25-1 to TRBJ2-5, with D tentatively TRBD1 (8 bases). The CDR3 totals 15 residues. Trimming removed 6 bases from V and 3 bases from J, with 17 bases in between. Looked up from germline, CDR1 is MGHDK and CDR2 is SYGVNS. For the CDR3, the DNA is TGTGCCAGCAGGATACACAGGGGGAGGGAAGAGACCCAGTACTTC. Amino acids: CASRIHRGREETQYF.

This rearrangement joins TRBV12-3 or TRBV12-4 to TRBJ1-2; no definite D call. The ends were cut back, 3 bases at V and 4 bases at J, with 9 bases in the middle. CDR3 length equals 13 residues. CDR3 residues: CASSFRERYGYTF. CDR3 nucleotide sequence: TGTGCCAGCAGTTTCCGGGAACGCTATGGCTACACCTTC.

The chain combines TRBV3-1 (or the pseudogene TRBV3-2) with TRBJ2-1; the D is unclear. V lost 0 bases and J 9 bases, leaving 6 bases between the germline ends. There are 12 residues in the CDR3. Germline V gene lookup returns CDR1 LGHDT and CDR2 YNNKEL (reference sequence). The CDR3 is CASSQDMGEQFF. The CDR3 nucleotides read TGTGCCAGCAGCCAAGATATGGGTGAGCAGTTCTTC.